This TCR beta chain is drawn from a study of blood T cell repertoires in COVID-19. Study background: Both acute and convalescent COVID-19 samples were obtained from the United States, Italy and Spain. T cells, B-cell-depleted T cells, or PBMCs supplied cDNA or gDNA.

Study processing details: Reference gene primers were amplified, and this amplification served to estimate nucleated cell counts. The table came from immunoSEQ multiplex PCR; TCRdb's copy has only in-frame clones and leaves some out. Clone size and V and J calls were adopted from that table, with D and trimming inferred from the DNA. This table has 120,000 or so clones, roughly nine tenths appearing once. The TCR originated in an older man who had recovered from COVID-19. Material: peripheral blood.

The CDR3 protein is CASSIVRLAGEGYTQYF. CDR3 DNA sequence: TGTGCCAGTAGTATAGTGAGACTAGCGGGAGAGGGCTATACGCAGTATTTT. The V gene is TRBV19, the J gene TRBJ2-3, with TRBD2 matching over 12 bases. The germline V gene encodes CDR1 LNHDA and CDR2 SQIVND (reference sequence). This CDR3 spans 17 amino acids. With 1 base clipped from V and 7 bases from J, the junction kept 9 bases outside the gene matches.